What follows are 7 T cell receptor beta chains derived from one specimen sequenced in a study of regulatory T cells in long-lasting Graves disease. Time point reported: persistent/refractory GD, antithyroid drugs over 5 years with positive TRAb. Extracted RNA from PBMCs served as the source of the TCR library. Building of the TCR beta libraries involved iRepertoire HTBI primers and Arm-PCR of CDR3 regions. TCRdb analysed the multiplex PCR reads with MiXCR anew, one entry per CDR3 protein. Of roughly 430,000 distinct CDR3 sequences listed, 21% are singletons. The source was peripheral blood mononuclear cells (PBMCs), collected when the disease was refractory, from a patient treated with antithyroid drugs. Source of these receptors: a female donor with Graves disease.

V gene TRBV5-1 combines with J gene TRBJ2-5; 8 nucleotides agree with TRBD1. CDR3 length: 15 residues. Germline lookup yields CDR1 SGHRS and CDR2 YFSETQ. After removal of 5 bases from V and 4 bases from J, the junction contained 10 bases not matched to a gene. The CDR3 nucleotides are TGCGCCAGCAGTGAACGGACAGGGTCTCGAGAGACCCAGTACTTC. It codes for CASSERTGSRETQYF.

This clonotype was detected a few times. This chain links TRBV3-1 with TRBJ2-7; a possible D gene is TRBD2 (5 bases). Trimming removed 4 bases from V and 2 bases from J, with 12 bases in between. CDR1 and CDR2 (germline): LGHDT, YNNKEL (reference sequence). The CDR3 contains 14 residues. CDR3 residues: CASSPPAAAYEQYF. CDR3 coding DNA: TGTGCCAGCAGCCCCCCAGCGGCCGCCTACGAGCAGTACTTC.

This clonotype was seen ten or more times. The chain couples TRBV27 to TRBJ2-7, with TRBD1 matching 7 bases. The J segment lost 0 bases and the V segment lost 6 bases, leaving 2 bases of the junction unmatched. CDR1 is MNHEY and CDR2 is SMNVEV in the germline V gene (reference sequence). The CDR3 consists of 13 residues. For the CDR3, the DNA is TGTGCCAGCAGCAGGACAGGCTCCTACGAGCAGTACTTC. Its translation: CASSRTGSYEQYF.

The table lists this clonotype with many counts. The chain has TRBV9 and TRBJ1-1; D may be TRBD1 (5 bases). The V gene's germline CDR1 is SGDLS and CDR2 YYNGEE. The CDR3 is 15 residues long. V was pared by 3 bases and J by 0 bases, with 12 bases between. In nucleotides, the CDR3 is TGTGCCAGCAGCGAGGATGGGGGGTTGAACACTGAAGCTTTCTTT. Translating it yields CASSEDGGLNTEAFF.

The chain links TRBV11-2 to TRBJ1-1, with D unresolved. The CDR3 runs 16 residues. Trimming stripped 1 base from V and 3 bases from J, with 15 bases between. Germline CDR1 is SGHAT and CDR2 is FQNNGV. The CDR3 loop reads CASSLGVGDWDTEAFF. The CDR3 DNA is TGTGCCAGCAGCTTAGGAGTCGGGGATTGGGACACTGAAGCTTTCTTT.

The gene calls are TRBV5-1 and TRBJ2-7, with 7 bases fitting TRBD1. The CDR3 runs to 14 residues. J was trimmed by 4 bases and V by 1 base; bases with no gene match: 5. Germline V CDR1 and CDR2: SGHRS, YFSETQ. The CDR3 here is CASSLLTGTYEQYF. CDR3 DNA sequence: TGCGCCAGCAGCTTGTTGACAGGGACGTACGAGCAGTACTTC.

This clonotype was seen many times. This chain connects TRBV2 to TRBJ2-5; a possible D gene is TRBD2 (6 bases). The end of the DNA aligns better with TRBJ2-1, so the J call may be wrong. Looked up from germline, CDR1 is SNHLY and CDR2 is FYNNEI. This CDR3 has 12 residues. The DNA of the CDR3 is TGTGCCAGCAGTGACAGGGACTATGAGCAGTTCTTC. Translation: CASSDRDYEQFF.